In its sample, the clone carrying this T cell receptor (beta chain) was seen a few times. Next came a second PCR, run for roughly 6 to 11 cycles, which used a sample-barcoded 5' primer along with a J-beta primer mix. TCRdb re-analysed the 5' RACE reads in MiXCR, keeping a single row per CDR3 protein. The data show over 500,000 distinct CDR3 sequences, around 52% seen once. The V and J ends lost 3 bases and 4 bases respectively, with 10 bases between them. CDR1 SGDLS and CDR2 YYNGEE come from the germline V gene. The CDR3 extends over 14 amino acids. The data were obtained in a study of blood T cells in healthy people across ages.

The chain employs TRBV9 and TRBJ2-2; a possible D gene is TRBD1 (5 bases). This receptor was taken from a woman aged 80 or over in good health. Sequencing used blood. CDR3: CASSGIGATGELFF. CDR3 DNA: TGTGCCAGCAGCGGAATTGGGGCCACCGGGGAGCTGTTTTTT.